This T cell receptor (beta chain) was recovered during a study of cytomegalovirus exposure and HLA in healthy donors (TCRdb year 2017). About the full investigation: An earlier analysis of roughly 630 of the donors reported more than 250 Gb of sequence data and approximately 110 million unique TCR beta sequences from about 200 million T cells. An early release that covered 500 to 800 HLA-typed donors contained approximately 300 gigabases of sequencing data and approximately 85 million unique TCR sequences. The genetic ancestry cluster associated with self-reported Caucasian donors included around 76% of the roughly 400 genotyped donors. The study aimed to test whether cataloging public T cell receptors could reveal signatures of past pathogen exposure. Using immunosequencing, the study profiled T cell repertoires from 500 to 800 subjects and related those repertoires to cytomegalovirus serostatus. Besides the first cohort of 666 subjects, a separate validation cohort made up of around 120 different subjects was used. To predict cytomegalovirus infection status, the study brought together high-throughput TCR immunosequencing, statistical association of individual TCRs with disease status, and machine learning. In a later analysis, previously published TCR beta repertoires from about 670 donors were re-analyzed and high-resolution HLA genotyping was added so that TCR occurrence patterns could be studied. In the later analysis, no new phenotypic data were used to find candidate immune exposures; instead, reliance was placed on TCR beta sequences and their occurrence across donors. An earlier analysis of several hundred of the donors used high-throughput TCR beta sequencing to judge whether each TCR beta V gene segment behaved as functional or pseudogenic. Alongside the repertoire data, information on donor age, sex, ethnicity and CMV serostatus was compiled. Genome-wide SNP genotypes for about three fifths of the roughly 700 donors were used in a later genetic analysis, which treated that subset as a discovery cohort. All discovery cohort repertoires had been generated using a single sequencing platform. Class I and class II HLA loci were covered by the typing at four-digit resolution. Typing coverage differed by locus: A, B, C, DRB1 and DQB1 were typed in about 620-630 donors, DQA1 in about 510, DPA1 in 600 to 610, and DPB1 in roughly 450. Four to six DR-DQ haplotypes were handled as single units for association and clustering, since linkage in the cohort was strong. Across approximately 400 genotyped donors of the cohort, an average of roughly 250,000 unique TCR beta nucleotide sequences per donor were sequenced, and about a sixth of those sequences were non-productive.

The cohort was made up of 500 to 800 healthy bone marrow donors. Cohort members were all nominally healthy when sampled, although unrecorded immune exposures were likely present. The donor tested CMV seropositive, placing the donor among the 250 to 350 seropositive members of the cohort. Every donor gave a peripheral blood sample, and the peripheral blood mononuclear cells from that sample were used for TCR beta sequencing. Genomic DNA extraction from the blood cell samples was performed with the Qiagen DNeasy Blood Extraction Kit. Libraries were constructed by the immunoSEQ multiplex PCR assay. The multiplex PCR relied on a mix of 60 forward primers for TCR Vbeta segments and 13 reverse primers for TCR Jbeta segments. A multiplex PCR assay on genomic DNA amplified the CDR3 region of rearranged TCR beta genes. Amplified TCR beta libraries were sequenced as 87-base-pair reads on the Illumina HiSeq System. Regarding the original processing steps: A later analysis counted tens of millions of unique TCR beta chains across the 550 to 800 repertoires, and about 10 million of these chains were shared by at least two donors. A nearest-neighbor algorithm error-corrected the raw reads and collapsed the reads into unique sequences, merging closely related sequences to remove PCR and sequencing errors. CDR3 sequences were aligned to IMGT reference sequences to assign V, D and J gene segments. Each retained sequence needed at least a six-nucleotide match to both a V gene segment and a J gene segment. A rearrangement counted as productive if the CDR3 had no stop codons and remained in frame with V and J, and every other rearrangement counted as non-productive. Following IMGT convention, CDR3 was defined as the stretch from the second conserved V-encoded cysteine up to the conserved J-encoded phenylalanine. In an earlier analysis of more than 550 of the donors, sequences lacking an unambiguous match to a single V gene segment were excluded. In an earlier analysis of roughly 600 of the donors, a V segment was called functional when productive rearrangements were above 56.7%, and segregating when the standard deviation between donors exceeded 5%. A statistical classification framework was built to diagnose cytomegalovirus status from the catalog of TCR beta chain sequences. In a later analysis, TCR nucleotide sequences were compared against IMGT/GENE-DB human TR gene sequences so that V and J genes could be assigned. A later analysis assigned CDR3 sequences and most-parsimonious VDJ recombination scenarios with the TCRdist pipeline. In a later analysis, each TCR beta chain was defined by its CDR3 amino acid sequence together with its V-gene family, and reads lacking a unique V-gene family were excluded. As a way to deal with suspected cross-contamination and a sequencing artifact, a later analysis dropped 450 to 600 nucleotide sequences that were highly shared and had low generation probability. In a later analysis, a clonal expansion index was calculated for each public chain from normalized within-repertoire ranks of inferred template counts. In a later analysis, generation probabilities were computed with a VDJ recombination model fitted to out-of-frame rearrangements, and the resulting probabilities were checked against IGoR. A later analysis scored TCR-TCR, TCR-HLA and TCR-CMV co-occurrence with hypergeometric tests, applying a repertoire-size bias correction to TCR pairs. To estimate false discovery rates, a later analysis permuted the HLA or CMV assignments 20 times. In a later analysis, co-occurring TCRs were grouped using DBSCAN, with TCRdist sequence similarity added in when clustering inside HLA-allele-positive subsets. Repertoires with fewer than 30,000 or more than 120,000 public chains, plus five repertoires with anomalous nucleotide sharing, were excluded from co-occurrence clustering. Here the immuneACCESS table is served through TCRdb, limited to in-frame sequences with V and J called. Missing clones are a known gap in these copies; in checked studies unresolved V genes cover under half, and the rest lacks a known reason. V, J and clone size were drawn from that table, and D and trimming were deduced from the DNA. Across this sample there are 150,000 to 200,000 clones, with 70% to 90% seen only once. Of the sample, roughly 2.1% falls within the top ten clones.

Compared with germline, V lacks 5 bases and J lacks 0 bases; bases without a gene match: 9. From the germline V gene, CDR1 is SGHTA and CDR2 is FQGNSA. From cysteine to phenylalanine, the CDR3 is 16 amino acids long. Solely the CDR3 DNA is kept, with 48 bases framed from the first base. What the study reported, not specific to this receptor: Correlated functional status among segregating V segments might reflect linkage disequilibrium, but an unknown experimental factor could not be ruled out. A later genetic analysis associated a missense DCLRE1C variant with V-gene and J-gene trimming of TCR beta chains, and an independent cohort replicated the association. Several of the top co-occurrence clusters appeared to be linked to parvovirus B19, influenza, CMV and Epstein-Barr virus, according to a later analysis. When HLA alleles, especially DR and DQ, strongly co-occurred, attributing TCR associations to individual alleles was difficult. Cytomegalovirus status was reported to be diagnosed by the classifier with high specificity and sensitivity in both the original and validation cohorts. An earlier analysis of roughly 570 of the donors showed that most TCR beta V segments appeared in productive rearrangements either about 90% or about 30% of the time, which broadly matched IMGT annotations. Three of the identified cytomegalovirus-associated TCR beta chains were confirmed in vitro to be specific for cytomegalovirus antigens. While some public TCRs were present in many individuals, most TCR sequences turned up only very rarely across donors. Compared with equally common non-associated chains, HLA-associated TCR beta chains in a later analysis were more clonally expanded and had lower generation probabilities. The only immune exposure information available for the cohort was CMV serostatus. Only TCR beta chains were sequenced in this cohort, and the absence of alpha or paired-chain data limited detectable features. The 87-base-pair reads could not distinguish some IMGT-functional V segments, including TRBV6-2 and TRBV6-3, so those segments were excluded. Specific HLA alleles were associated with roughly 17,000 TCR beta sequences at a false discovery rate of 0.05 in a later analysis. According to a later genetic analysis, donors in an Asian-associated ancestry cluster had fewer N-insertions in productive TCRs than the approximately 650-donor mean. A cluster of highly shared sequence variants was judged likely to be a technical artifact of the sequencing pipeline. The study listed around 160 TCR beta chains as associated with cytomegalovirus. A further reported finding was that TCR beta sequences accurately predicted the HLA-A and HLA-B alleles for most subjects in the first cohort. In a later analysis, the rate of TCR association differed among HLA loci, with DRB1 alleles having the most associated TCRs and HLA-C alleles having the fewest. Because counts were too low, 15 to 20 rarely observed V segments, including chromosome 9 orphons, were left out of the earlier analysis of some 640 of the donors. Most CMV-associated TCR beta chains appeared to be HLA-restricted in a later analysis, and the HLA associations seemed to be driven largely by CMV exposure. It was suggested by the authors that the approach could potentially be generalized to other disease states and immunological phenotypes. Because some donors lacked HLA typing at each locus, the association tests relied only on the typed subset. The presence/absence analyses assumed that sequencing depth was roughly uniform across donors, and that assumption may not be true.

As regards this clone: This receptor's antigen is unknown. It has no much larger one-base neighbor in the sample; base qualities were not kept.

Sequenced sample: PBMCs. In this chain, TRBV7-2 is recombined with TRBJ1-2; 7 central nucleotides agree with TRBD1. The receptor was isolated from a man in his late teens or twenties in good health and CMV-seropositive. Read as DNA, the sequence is TGTGCCAGCAGCCTGGGACAGACCCCCTCTAACTATGGCTACACCTTC. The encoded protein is CASSLGQTPSNYGYTF.